This T cell receptor (beta chain) appears in the sequencing data of a study of shared clonotypes between healthy human individuals. On the study more broadly: A couple of women and a few men aged 18 to 49 made up the donors. CD4 naive cells filled three plates per donor, CD4 memory three, CD8 naive two and CD8 memory one. Overall study results and limits: Clonotype sharing levels among donors were expected to vary with sequencing depth.

Repertoires were generated with immunoSEQ multiplex PCR, while TCRdb's copy carries only in-frame clones and drops some. This table holds over a million clones, around 97% found once. Trimming pared 1 base from V and 3 bases from J, leaving 8 bases between. The germline V gene encodes CDR1 SGHRS and CDR2 YFSETQ. The CDR3 runs 14 residues. About this clone: The target antigen is unknown. Other DNA sequences in this sample translate to the same CDR3.

This sequence originates from a man aged 30 to 45 in good health. The V gene is TRBV5-1, the J gene TRBJ1-5, with D possibly TRBD1 on 6 matching bases. The sample was naive CD4+ T cells sorted from blood. Noted subset: CD45RA+ positively selected. CDR3 nucleotide sequence: TGCGCCAGCAGCTTGACAGGGTCCAATCAGCCCCAGCATTTT. It translates to CASSLTGSNQPQHF. The full variable domain, rest sourced from reference TRBV5-1 and TRBJ1-5, is KAGVTQTPRYLIKTRGQQVTLSCSPISGHRSVSWYQQTPGQGLQFLFEYFSETQRNKGNFPGRFSGRQFSNSRSEMNVSTLELGDSALYLCASSLTGSNQPQHFGDGTRLSIL.